Here is one TCR beta chain with its context. The data derive from a study of metastatic and nonmetastatic thyroid tumors. Study overall: From malignant and benign thyroid patients, repertoires in blood and in tumor or nodule tissue were compared.

Germline CDR1 SGHAT, CDR2 FQNNGV. J gave up 0 bases and V 4 bases, and 8 bases lay outside the gene matches. The CDR3 loop spans 18 amino acids. TCRdb called clones again from the PCR reads with MiXCR. The sample contains about 41,000 clones, approximately 24% of which appear only once. None of the patients had undergone any treatment ahead of thyroid surgery. Sample: tumor tissue. The source of this sequence is a female donor with papillary thyroid cancer or a benign thyroid nodule (not recorded which). Some clones in this sample may be carry-over from other donors' samples. The chain is built from TRBV11-2 and TRBJ2-1; TRBD2 aligns across 11 bases. CDR3 sequence reads: CASSSPGLAVISYNEQFF. In nucleotides, the CDR3 is TGTGCCAGCAGCTCGCCGGGACTAGCGGTAATCTCCTACAATGAGCAGTTCTTC. Full variable domain (missing parts from reference TRBV11-2 and TRBJ2-1): EAGVAQSPRYKIIEKRQSVAFWCNPISGHATLYWYQQILGQGPKLLIQFQNNGVVDDSQLPKDRFSAERLKGVDSTLKIQPAKLEDSAVYLCASSSPGLAVISYNEQFFGPGTRLTVL.